The sequence of this TCR beta chain was determined in a study of blood T cell repertoires in COVID-19. The overall study: PBMCs, B-cell-depleted T cells, or T cells were the source of the cDNA or gDNA that made up the material.

CDR3 length: 14 amino acids. The germline V gene has CDR1 MNHEY and CDR2 SVGAGI. V was pared by 6 bases and J by 6 bases, with 9 bases of the junction left unmatched. Measured with immunoSEQ multiplex PCR; TCRdb has only the in-frame clones, and not every one. The top ten clones hold about 3.9% of a sample with over 80,000 clones, over 65% of them seen once. This rearrangement joins TRBV6-5 to TRBJ1-2, with TRBD1 matching over 8 bases. Sequencing used peripheral blood. The clonotype originates from a man in his sixties or seventies with COVID-19, enrolled during active disease. The CDR3 DNA follows: TGTGCCAGCAGCTCACGGACAGGGCTTCATGGCTACACCTTC. It is translated as CASSSRTGLHGYTF.